This passage covers 12 T cell receptor beta chains from one sample sequenced in a study of shared clonotypes between healthy human individuals (dated by TCRdb to about 2020). Receptor libraries were prepared by the immunoSEQ multiplex PCR assay. Imported from immuneACCESS, the table was reduced by TCRdb to in-frame sequences with V and J called. These copies leave out some clones; in studies compared against another copy, an unresolved V gene accounts for under half, and the cause of the remainder is not known. Here the sample has roughly 1,800,000 clones; about 95% occur a single time. 1% to 1.5% of the sample is in the top ten clones. For the CD8 naive samples, CD45RO-negative cells were positively selected for CCR7, yielding a CD45RA+CCR7+ population from which TemRA cells were excluded. The sequencing input was naive CD8+ T cells sorted from blood. The cell subset or site label on this specimen signifies: CD45RA+CCR7+. These receptors originate from a man younger than 35 in good health.

J is TRBJ2-5 and V is TRBV6-5; D is unresolved. Germline CDR1 reads MNHEY; CDR2 reads SVGAGI. V lost 2 bases and J lost 2, with 9 bases in between. This CDR3 spans 14 amino acids. The CDR3 sequence is CASSYQSTQETQYF. The DNA of the CDR3 is TGTGCCAGCAGTTACCAGTCAACACAAGAGACCCAGTACTTC.

J is TRBJ2-5 and V is TRBV5-1; the D call may be TRBD1 or TRBD2 (6 bases each). V lost 6 bases to trimming and J lost 4 bases, with 16 bases between them. Looked up from germline, CDR1 is SGHRS and CDR2 is YFSETQ. The CDR3 loop spans 14 amino acids. CDR3 amino acids: CASTEGGVGETQYF. The CDR3 DNA reads TGCGCCAGCACTGAGGGGGGTGTGGGAGAGACCCAGTACTTC. The full variable domain, in which reference TRBV5-1 and TRBJ2-5 provide the parts outside the CDR3, is KAGVTQTPRYLIKTRGQQVTLSCSPISGHRSVSWYQQTPGQGLQFLFEYFSETQRNKGNFPGRFSGRQFSNSRSEMNVSTLELGDSALYLCASTEGGVGETQYFGPGTRLLVL.

In its sample, this clone was seen once. This chain uses TRBV19 with TRBJ1-2; the D is unclear. The CDR3 contains 15 residues. Trimming shortened V by 7 bases and J by 4 bases, and 19 bases separated the two germline ends. Germline loops: CDR1 LNHDA, CDR2 SQIVND (reference sequence). This CDR3 reads CASTPTGGGGYGYTF. The DNA of the CDR3 is TGTGCCAGTACCCCCACTGGTGGTGGTGGCTATGGCTACACCTTC. Looking up the rest from reference TRBV19 and TRBJ1-2 gives the full variable domain: DGGITQSPKYLFRKEGQNVTLSCEQNLNHDAMYWYRQDPGQGLRLIYYSQIVNDFQKGDIAEGYSVSREKKESFPLTVTSAQKNPTAFYLCASTPTGGGGYGYTFGSGTRLTVV.

The chain recombines TRBV6-5 with TRBJ1-1; no clear D. This CDR3 is built from 15 residues. Trimming pared 4 bases from V and 4 bases from J, leaving 16 bases between. Looked up from germline, CDR1 is MNHEY and CDR2 is SVGAGI. The CDR3 region has the DNA TGTGCCAGCAGTTCCGCGCCTCTTGTCGGCACTGAAGCTTTCTTT. Its protein product is CASSSAPLVGTEAFF.

This clone has only one observation. The CDR3 sequence: CASSLAPGGWENQPQHF. DNA of the CDR3: TGTGCCAGCAGCTTAGCGCCAGGGGGGTGGGAAAATCAGCCCCAGCATTTT. The chain is built from TRBV7-6 and TRBJ1-5, with 7 bases fitting TRBD1. The CDR3 runs 17 residues. CDR1 is SGHVS and CDR2 is FNYEAQ in the germline V gene. V trimming: 0 bases; J trimming: 4 bases; junction bases outside the gene matches: 9.

CDR3 amino acids: CASGQGTDYEQYF. Written as DNA, the CDR3 is TGTGCCAGCGGACAGGGGACCGACTACGAGCAGTACTTC. The rearrangement links TRBV9 to TRBJ2-7, with TRBD1 matching 9 bases. The CDR3 extends over 13 amino acids. The trim removed 7 bases at V and 3 bases at J, leaving 5 bases unmatched. Germline V gives CDR1 SGDLS, CDR2 YYNGEE.

The chain joins TRBV15 to TRBJ2-7; TRBD1 aligns across 8 bases. Trimming cost V 3 bases and J 2 bases; bases outside gene matches: 3. CDR3 size: 14 residues. Germline CDR1 is LNHNV and CDR2 is YYDKDF (reference sequence). The CDR3, as DNA: TGTGCCACCAGCAGGACAGGGGTGGCCTACGAGCAGTACTTC. Its protein is CATSRTGVAYEQYF.

This chain joins TRBV5-8 and TRBJ2-1; 9 bases match TRBD2. CDR1 is SGHTS, CDR2 YDEGEE, per germline. This CDR3 is 14 amino acids long. Unmatched junction bases numbered 11, after V lost 7 bases and J lost 9 bases. CDR3 residues: CASRGAGGPVEQFF. The CDR3 coding sequence is TGTGCCAGCCGCGGGGCGGGAGGGCCTGTTGAGCAGTTCTTC.

The rearrangement links TRBV7-9 to TRBJ2-1; D ambiguous. CDR3 length: 14 amino acids. Trimming stripped 4 bases from V and 3 bases from J, with 10 bases between. Germline assignment: CDR1 SEHNR and CDR2 FQNEAQ (reference sequence). The CDR3 protein is CASSYDSSYNEQFF. The CDR3 DNA is TGTGCCAGCAGCTATGACTCCAGCTACAATGAGCAGTTCTTC.

The gene calls are TRBV4-2 and TRBJ1-2; TRBD1 agrees at 8 bases. The germline gives CDR1 LGHNA, CDR2 YNFKEQ. The CDR3 is made up of 18 amino acids. Unmatched junction bases numbered 18, after V lost 4 bases and J lost 5 bases. The CDR3: CASSPGRGRGLWGYGYTF. CDR3 sequence (DNA): TGTGCCAGCAGCCCGGGCAGGGGCAGGGGGCTTTGGGGATATGGCTACACCTTC.

This sequence joins TRBV15 and TRBJ2-3, with D hard to call. The CDR3 sequence is 14 residues long. Trimming shortened V by 0 bases and J by 7 bases, and 11 bases separated the two germline ends. Germline V gene sequence: CDR1 LNHNV, CDR2 YYDKDF (reference sequence). CDR3 loop: CATSRDRPANTQYF. In nucleotides, the CDR3 is TGTGCCACCAGCAGAGATCGACCGGCGAATACGCAGTATTTT.

The V and J genes are TRBV2 and TRBJ1-2; no definite D call. The V end lost 3 bases, the J end lost 6 bases, and 8 bases lay between the germline ends. This CDR3 region has 12 residues. Germline V CDR1 and CDR2: SNHLY, FYNNEI. The CDR3 loop reads CASSEFGDGYTF. The CDR3 region has the DNA TGTGCCAGCAGTGAGTTCGGGGATGGCTACACCTTC.